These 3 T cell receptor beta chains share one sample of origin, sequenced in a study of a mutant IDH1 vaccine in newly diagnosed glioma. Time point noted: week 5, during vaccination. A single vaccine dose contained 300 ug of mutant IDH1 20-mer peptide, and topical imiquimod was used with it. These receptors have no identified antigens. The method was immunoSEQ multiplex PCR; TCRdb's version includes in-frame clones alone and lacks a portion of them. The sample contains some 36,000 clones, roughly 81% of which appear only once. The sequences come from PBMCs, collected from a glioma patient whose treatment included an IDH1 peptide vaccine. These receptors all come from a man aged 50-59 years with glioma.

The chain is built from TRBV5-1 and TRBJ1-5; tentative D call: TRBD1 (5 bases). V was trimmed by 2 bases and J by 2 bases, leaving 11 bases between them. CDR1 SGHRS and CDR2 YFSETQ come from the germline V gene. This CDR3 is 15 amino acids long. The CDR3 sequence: CASSLTGNRNQPQHF. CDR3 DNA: TGCGCCAGCAGCTTAACAGGTAATCGCAATCAGCCCCAGCATTTT. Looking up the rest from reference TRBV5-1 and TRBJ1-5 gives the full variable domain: KAGVTQTPRYLIKTRGQQVTLSCSPISGHRSVSWYQQTPGQGLQFLFEYFSETQRNKGNFPGRFSGRQFSNSRSEMNVSTLELGDSALYLCASSLTGNRNQPQHFGDGTRLSIL.

The CDR3 bases are TGTGCCAGCAGTGCAACAGGGGCAAATTCACCCCTCCACTTT. Residues: CASSATGANSPLHF. J is TRBJ1-6 and V is TRBV2; TRBD1 aligns across 7 bases. Germline CDR1 SNHLY, CDR2 FYNNEI. V lost 4 bases to trimming and J lost 7 bases; unmatched junction nucleotides: 4. This CDR3 contains 14 residues.

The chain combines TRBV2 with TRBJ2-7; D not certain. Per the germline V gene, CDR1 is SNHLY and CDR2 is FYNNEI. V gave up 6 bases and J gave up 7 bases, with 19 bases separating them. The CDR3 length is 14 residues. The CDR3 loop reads CASSAGPPSEEQYF. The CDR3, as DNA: TGTGCCAGCAGCGCCGGGCCCCCCAGTGAGGAGCAGTACTTC. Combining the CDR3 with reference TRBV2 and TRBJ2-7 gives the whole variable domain EPEVTQTPSHQVTQMGQEVILRCVPISNHLYFYWYRQILGQKVEFLVSFYNNEISEKSEIFDDQFSVERPDGSNFTLKIRSTKLEDSAMYFCASSAGPPSEEQYFGPGTRLTVT.